Following are 5 T cell receptor beta chains from one sample sequenced in a study of blood T cell repertoires in COVID-19. Method: immunoSEQ multiplex PCR; TCRdb's copy keeps in-frame clones and lacks some. This table has about 120,000 clones, 75% to 90% appearing once. Sequenced input: peripheral blood. The source is a woman between 35 and 50 years old with acute or convalescent COVID-19.

The sample holds one count of this clone. V and J are TRBV5-4 and TRBJ1-4; D is unresolved. This CDR3 is 13 amino acids long. Germline lookup yields CDR1 SGHNT and CDR2 YYREEE (reference sequence). The ends were cut back, 0 bases at V and 5 bases at J, with 5 bases in the middle. The CDR3 DNA reads TGTGCCAGCAGCTTGGCGGTCAATGAAAAACTGTTTTTT. It is translated as CASSLAVNEKLFF.

This clone came up a few times. The gene calls are TRBV2 and TRBJ1-5; no firm D call. The CDR3 is 13 residues long. CDR1 and CDR2 (germline): SNHLY, FYNNEI. Trimming left V 5 bases short and J 4 bases short, with 9 bases between. The CDR3 reads CASSYQLNQPQHF. The CDR3, as DNA: TGTGCCAGCAGTTATCAACTAAATCAGCCCCAGCATTTT.

The gene calls are TRBV9 and TRBJ2-7; 7 nucleotides align to TRBD2. Germline CDR1 reads SGDLS; CDR2 reads YYNGEE. V lost 0 bases and J lost 1; bases outside the gene matches: 4. The CDR3 is 15 amino acids. In DNA, the CDR3 is TGTGCCAGCAGCGTAGGCCTTAGCGGGTCCTACGAGCAGTACTTC. Protein: CASSVGLSGSYEQYF.

CDR3 bases: TGTGCCAGCACTCGGGACAGAGATTTCTACGAGCAGTACTTC. Encoded protein: CASTRDRDFYEQYF. This chain uses TRBV6-7 with TRBJ2-7, with 7 bases identical to TRBD1. TRBV6-7 is recorded as an ORF, its role being uncertain. Trimming removed 7 bases from V and 3 bases from J; junction bases left unmatched: 9. The CDR3 runs to 14 residues.

This chain connects TRBV5-5 to TRBJ2-2; TRBD1 agrees at 9 bases. J gave up 3 bases and V 1 base, and 1 base lay outside the gene matches. Germline V gene data show CDR1 as SGHKS and CDR2 as YYEKEE (reference sequence). The CDR3 is 15 amino acids. CDR3 DNA sequence: TGTGCCAGCAGCTTGAGGGACAGGGACACCGGGGAGCTGTTTTTT. It translates to CASSLRDRDTGELFF. The whole variable domain, filled in from reference TRBV5-5 and TRBJ2-2, reads DAGVTQSPTHLIKTRGQQVTLRCSPISGHKSVSWYQQVLGQGPQFIFQYYEKEERGRGNFPDRFSARQFPNYSSELNVNALLLGDSALYLCASSLRDRDTGELFFGEGSRLTVL.